This paragraph covers one T cell receptor beta chain sequence. Its target is unknown. The sample comes from a study of shared clonotypes between healthy human individuals. Repertoires were generated with immunoSEQ multiplex PCR, while TCRdb's copy carries only in-frame clones and drops some. Of approximately 480,000 clones detected, over 75% appear once; the ten largest clones hold 9.5% to 15%. Study donors comprised healthy, HIV-negative adults devoid of recent acute infection or vaccination. The donors were all Caucasian adults (living in Nashville, Tennessee). Unsorted samples used some 90 million PBMCs for genomic DNA. Broader study findings: Among donors, clonotype sharing was expected to be affected by sequencing depth.

Trimming cost V 0 bases and J 6 bases, with 8 bases left between them. Germline V lookup: CDR1 SGHTA, CDR2 FQGTGA. There are 13 residues in the CDR3. The sequencing input was PBMCs. This receptor was identified in a woman between 35 and 50 years old in good health. Some clones in this sample may be carry-over from other donors' samples. The chain combines TRBV7-3 with TRBJ1-1; D unresolved. The CDR3 sequence is CASSLTEGSEAFF. CDR3 in DNA: TGTGCCAGCAGCTTAACCGAGGGATCTGAAGCTTTCTTT. Supplemented by reference TRBV7-3 and TRBJ1-1, the full variable domain reads GAGVSQTPSNKVTEKGKYVELRCDPISGHTALYWYRQSLGQGPEFLIYFQGTGAADDSGLPNDRFFAVRPEGSVSTLKIQRTERGDSAVYLCASSLTEGSEAFFGQGTRLTVV.